A selection of T cell receptor beta chains follows, all from one sample in a study of glioma-infiltrating T cells. TCRdb called the multiplex PCR reads again in MiXCR, with one record for every CDR3 protein. The sample consists of about 130,000 distinct CDR3 sequences, around 23% of them appearing once. Sequenced material: glioma tissue, nonneoplastic brain tissue, or PBMCs (not recorded which). The receptors were sampled from a human donor with low-grade glioma or glioblastoma, undergoing nonglioma brain surgery, or in good health (not recorded which). Both conserved end residues are part of each CDR3. The order of the fields is D gene, J gene, clone size, V gene, CDR3 DNA, CDR3 protein. The D gene is left open where the match is weak. Clone sizes are given selectively: once, few, many, or a class where the clone is expanded.

>.|TRBJ2-2|.|TRBV5-1
TGCGCCAGCAGTCTAGGGGAAACGGAGCTGTTTTTT
CASSLGETELFF
>TRBD2|TRBJ2-3|few|TRBV29-1
TGCAGCGGATCTAGCGGGACAACAGATACGCAGTATTTT
CSGSSGTTDTQYF
>.|TRBJ2-2|.|TRBV25-1
TGTGCCAGCAGTGACCTGGCTTCACTGTTCTTT
CASSDLASLFF
>TRBD2|TRBJ2-2|.|TRBV24-1
TGTGCCACCAGTGATCCGGGACTAGCGGGGGGCCGGACCGGGGAGCTGTTTTTT
CATSDPGLAGGRTGELFF
>.|TRBJ2-2|few|TRBV7-8
TGTGCCAGCAGCTTTCGGGTCTCCACCGGGGAGCTGTTTTTT
CASSFRVSTGELFF
>.|TRBJ1-1|.|TRBV20-1
TGCAGTGCGAGGTTTGGTAACACTGAAGCTTTCTTT
CSARFGNTEAFF
>.|TRBJ1-1|few|TRBV14
TGTGCCAGCAAGCCCACTCGGACGGGGGCTGAAGCTTTCTTT
CASKPTRTGAEAFF
>.|TRBJ1-1|.|TRBV2
TGTGCCAGCAGGGGGGAACAGAACACTGAAGCTTTCTTT
CASRGEQNTEAFF
>.|TRBJ1-1|.|TRBV3-1
TGTGCCAGCAGCCGAACAAGGTTGATCTTT
CASSRTRLIF
>.|TRBJ1-2|.|TRBV7-9
TGTGCCAGCAGCTCCGCCGCCTTGGCCAACTATGGCTACACCTTC
CASSSAALANYGYTF
>TRBD2|TRBJ2-5|many|TRBV6-1
TGTGCCAGCAGGGTAGCGGGGGAAGAGACCCAGTACTTC
CASRVAGEETQYF
>TRBD1|TRBJ1-3|many|TRBV12-3/TRBV12-4
TGTGCCAGCAGGGGACAGGGGCTTTTTGGAAACACCATATATTTT
CASRGQGLFGNTIYF
>TRBD1|TRBJ1-2|few|TRBV20-1
TGCAGTGCCGGGGGACAGATTCATAACTATGGCTACACCTTC
CSAGGQIHNYGYTF
>.|TRBJ1-4|many|TRBV27
TGTGCCAGCAGTCCCAGGGGCACTAATGAAAAACTGTTTTTT
CASSPRGTNEKLFF
>TRBD1|TRBJ1-1|many|TRBV6-1
TGTGCCAGCAGTATGGGACAGGCCACTGAAGCTTTCTTT
CASSMGQATEAFF